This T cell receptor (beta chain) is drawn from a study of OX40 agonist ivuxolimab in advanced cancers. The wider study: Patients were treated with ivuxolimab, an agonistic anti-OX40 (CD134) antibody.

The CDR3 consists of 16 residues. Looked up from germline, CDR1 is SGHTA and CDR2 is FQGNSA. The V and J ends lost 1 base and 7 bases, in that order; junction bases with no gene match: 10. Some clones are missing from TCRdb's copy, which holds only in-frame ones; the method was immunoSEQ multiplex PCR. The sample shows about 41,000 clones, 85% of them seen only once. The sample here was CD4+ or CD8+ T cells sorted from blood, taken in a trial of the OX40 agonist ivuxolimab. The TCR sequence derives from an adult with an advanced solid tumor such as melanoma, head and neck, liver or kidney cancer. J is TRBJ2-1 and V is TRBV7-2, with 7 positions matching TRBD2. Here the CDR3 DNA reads TGTGCCAGCAGCTTAGATGGCGGGAGCACGTGGAATGAGCAGTTCTTC. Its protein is CASSLDGGSTWNEQFF.